This passage covers 27 T cell receptor beta chains from one sample sequenced in a study of blood T cells in healthy people across ages. A second PCR of about 6 to 11 cycles used a sample-barcoded 5' primer and a J-beta primer mix. Using its own MiXCR run on the 5' RACE reads, TCRdb lists one record per CDR3 protein. The sample has around 1.1 million distinct CDR3 sequences, roughly two fifths seen once. Input material: blood. Receptors originate from a man aged 18 to 29 in good health.

The J gene is TRBJ1-2, the V gene TRBV12-3 or TRBV12-4, with D perhaps TRBD1 (6 bases). This CDR3 has 13 amino acids. V was pared by 10 bases and J by 4 bases, with 16 bases between. The CDR3 is CATSRGPSYGYTF. CDR3 nucleotide sequence: TGTGCCACTTCCCGGGGGCCCTCCTATGGCTACACCTTC.

Comment on this clonotype: This may come from a read error, since a much larger clone is one base off. The J gene is TRBJ2-7, the V gene TRBV12-3 or TRBV12-4; D uncertain. The CDR3 has 10 amino acids. V lost 3 bases and J lost 7, with 4 bases in between. CDR3 loop: CASSLSEQYF. In nucleotides, the CDR3 is TGTGCCAGCAGTTTGTCAGAGCAGTACTTC.

This clonotype was recorded many times. The rearrangement uses TRBV12-3 or TRBV12-4 and TRBJ2-1; D might be TRBD1 or TRBD2, each matching 5 bases. V lost 5 bases and J 9 bases, leaving 11 bases between the germline ends. The CDR3 consists of 12 residues. CDR3 sequence: CASSLGTVEQFF. The CDR3 DNA reads TGTGCCAGCAGTCTCGGGACGGTTGAGCAGTTCTTC.

The table lists this clonotype with many counts. A much larger clone differs by one base, so this may be a read error. The CDR3, as DNA: TGTGCCAGCAGTTACGCCTACGAGCAGTACTTC. It encodes CASSYAYEQYF. The J gene is TRBJ2-7, the V gene TRBV6-5, with D unclear. The CDR3 has 11 residues. Germline V CDR1 and CDR2: MNHEY, SVGAGI. Trimming removed 2 bases from V and 2 bases from J, with 1 base in between.

The J gene is TRBJ1-2, the V gene TRBV7-8, with D uncertain. The CDR3 contains 14 residues. V lost 5 bases, J lost 3 bases, and 13 bases lay in between. The V gene's germline CDR1 is SGHVS and CDR2 FQNEAQ. The CDR3 sequence: CASSRYSYDYGYTF. The CDR3 coding sequence is TGTGCCAGCAGCAGATACAGTTACGACTATGGCTACACCTTC.

This clonotype has just a few counts. The chain carries TRBV9 and TRBJ2-1, with D possibly called TRBD1 or TRBD2 (6 bases each). CDR1 is SGDLS and CDR2 is YYNGEE in the germline V gene. V gave up 3 bases and J gave up 5 bases, with 12 bases separating them. The CDR3 runs 14 residues. In nucleotides, the CDR3 is TGTGCCAGCAGCGGGGGGGCCATTCACAATGAGCAGTTCTTC. It encodes CASSGGAIHNEQFF.

This rearrangement joins TRBV12-3 or TRBV12-4 to TRBJ1-6; no firm D call. CDR3 length equals 12 residues. Trimming took off 4 bases at V and 14 bases at J, with 12 bases between the two ends. The CDR3 loop is CASSSGLQTLHF. CDR3 sequence (DNA): TGTGCCAGCAGTTCGGGCCTTCAGACCCTCCACTTT.

The V call is TRBV10-3, the J call TRBJ1-5; the match to TRBD1 covers 7 bases. Trimming cost V 2 bases and J 4 bases; bases outside gene matches: 2. This CDR3 is 14 amino acids long. Germline V lookup: CDR1 ENHRY, CDR2 SYGVKD. Here the CDR3 reads CAISEETGNQPQHF. The CDR3 region has the DNA TGTGCCATCAGTGAGGAGACAGGGAATCAGCCCCAGCATTTT.

This clonotype was recorded a few times. The chain carries TRBV2 and TRBJ2-6; D gene ambiguous. The germline gives CDR1 SNHLY, CDR2 FYNNEI. CDR3 length equals 16 residues. Trimming shortened V by 11 bases and J by 0 bases, and 17 bases separated the two germline ends. The CDR3 DNA follows: TGTGCCGGAAAACCACAAGGGCTCTCTGGGGCCAACGTCCTGACTTTC. Its protein product is CAGKPQGLSGANVLTF.

In the case of this clonotype: A read error may explain this, as a much larger clone is one base away. The chain employs TRBV12-3 or TRBV12-4 and TRBJ1-2; possibly TRBD1 for D (5 bases). The CDR3 is 17 residues long. The chain's CDR3 is CASSSRGWQGNNYGYIF. CDR3 sequence (DNA): TGTGCCAGCAGTTCACGCGGATGGCAGGGAAATAACTATGGCTACATCTTC.

This clonotype was seen more than once but under ten times. At one end the junction does not follow the germline gene, possibly because of a read error. The chain has TRBV6-4 and TRBJ1-1, with 7 positions matching TRBD1. Germline V gene data show CDR1 as MRHNA and CDR2 as SNTAGT. This CDR3 comprises 14 residues. CDR3: CASRDSDRDTEAFF. The CDR3 bases are TGTGCCAGCAGGGACTCCGACAGGGACACTGAAGCTTTCTTT.

Regarding this clonotype: A read error may account for a junction end that differs from germline. This chain joins TRBV12-3 or TRBV12-4 and TRBJ2-5; TRBD1 agrees at 7 bases. There are 14 residues in the CDR3. CDR3 in DNA: TGTGCCAGCAGTGGACAGGTTTCTGGAGAGGCCCAGTACTTC. It encodes CASSGQVSGEAQYF.

The sample holds one count of this clonotype. The rearrangement joins TRBV18 to TRBJ1-5; TRBD1 is a possible D gene (5 bases). Germline V gene lookup returns CDR1 KGHSH and CDR2 LQKENI. The CDR3 is made up of 15 amino acids. V was pared by 4 bases and J by 9 bases, with 19 bases between. The CDR3 protein is CASSLQEGSNGPQHF. Written as DNA, the CDR3 is TGTGCCAGCTCACTACAAGAGGGGTCCAATGGGCCCCAGCATTTT. The complete variable domain, with remaining parts taken from reference TRBV18 and TRBJ1-5, reads NAGVMQNPRHLVRRRGQEARLRCSPMKGHSHVYWYRQLPEEGLKFMVYLQKENIIDESGMPKERFSAEFPKEGPSILRIQQVVRGDSAAYFCASSLQEGSNGPQHFGDGTRLSIL.

The genes are TRBV14 and TRBJ2-7; the D gene could be TRBD1 or TRBD2 (5 bases each). V gave up 1 base and J gave up 6 bases, with 13 bases separating them. There are 14 residues in the CDR3. The germline CDR1 and CDR2 sequences are SGHDN and FVKESK. The CDR3 sequence: CASSQVGRESEQYF. CDR3 coding DNA: TGTGCCAGCAGCCAAGTCGGCAGGGAGTCCGAGCAGTACTTC.

This clonotype has only a few counts. The chain employs TRBV10-3 and TRBJ2-7; 9 bases match TRBD1. Germline V gene lookup returns CDR1 ENHRY and CDR2 SYGVKD. The V gene end was trimmed by 7 bases and the J gene end by 1 base; junction bases not matched to a gene: 8. This CDR3 comprises 15 residues. The CDR3 protein is CAIKPDRGESYEQYF. DNA of the CDR3: TGTGCCATCAAACCGGACAGGGGAGAATCCTACGAGCAGTACTTC.

J is TRBJ1-1 and V is TRBV20-1; D is undetermined. CDR3 length: 16 residues. V lost 5 bases and J 0 bases, leaving 19 bases between the germline ends. CDR1 and CDR2 (germline): DFQATT, SNEGSKA (reference sequence). The CDR3 region has the DNA TGCAGTGCTCTCTCTTCTTTAGGAGGTATGAACACTGAAGCTTTCTTT. Its protein product is CSALSSLGGMNTEAFF.

This chain links TRBV9 with TRBJ2-7, with 7 nucleotides matching TRBD1. This CDR3 is 16 amino acids long. CDR1 is SGDLS, CDR2 YYNGEE, per germline. The V gene end was trimmed by 3 bases and the J gene end by 3 bases; junction bases not matched to a gene: 12. The CDR3 nucleotides are TGTGCCAGCAGCGCGACACAGGGGAAAATGAACTACGAGCAGTACTTC. The encoded protein is CASSATQGKMNYEQYF.

This clonotype was detected only a few times. Its ends do not fully match the called genes, so a read error is possible. This chain joins TRBV7-9 and TRBJ1-1; D remains unclear. The CDR3 sequence is 13 residues long. Germline V gene sequence: CDR1 SEHNR, CDR2 FQNEAQ (reference sequence). The CDR3 reads CASSLGGNNEAFF. Here the CDR3 DNA reads TGTGCCAGCAGCTTAGGGGGTAACAATGAAGCTTTCTTT.

The V gene is TRBV7-2, the J gene TRBJ2-7; 8 bases align to TRBD1. Trimming cost V 5 bases and J 7 bases; bases outside gene matches: 7. Germline assignment: CDR1 SGHTA and CDR2 FQGNSA. This CDR3 spans 13 amino acids. The CDR3 sequence is CASSPDRANEQYF. Written as DNA, the CDR3 is TGTGCCAGCAGCCCGGACAGGGCCAATGAGCAGTACTTC.

The V call is TRBV5-1, the J call TRBJ1-2; 11 nucleotides line up with TRBD1. Per the germline V gene, CDR1 is SGHRS and CDR2 is YFSETQ. The V and J ends lost 5 bases and 4 bases, in that order; junction bases with no gene match: 4. This CDR3 is 14 amino acids long. This chain's CDR3 is CASRTGTGGYGYTF. The CDR3 region has the DNA TGCGCCAGCAGAACCGGGACAGGGGGCTATGGCTACACCTTC.

The chain employs TRBV7-9 and TRBJ2-7; 10 bases agree with TRBD1. The CDR3 extends over 15 amino acids. The germline gives CDR1 SEHNR, CDR2 FQNEAQ (reference sequence). Trimming at V came to 5 bases and at J to 4 bases, leaving 8 bases not matched to a gene. CDR3 sequence: CASSHSGDRGYEQYF. CDR3 DNA sequence: TGTGCCAGCAGCCACAGTGGGGACAGGGGATACGAGCAGTACTTC.

Worth noting for this clonotype: A much larger clone lies a single base off, so this may be a read error. The chain carries TRBV4-3 and TRBJ2-7, with D tentatively TRBD1 or TRBD2 (5 bases each). Deletions cut 3 bases from V and 2 bases from J, with 14 bases between. CDR3 length: 15 amino acids. The germline CDR1 and CDR2 sequences are LGHNA and YSLEER. The CDR3 sequence is CASSHSRGSTYEQYF. Written as DNA, the CDR3 is TGCGCCAGCAGCCATTCACGGGGCAGTACCTACGAGCAGTACTTC.

The gene calls are TRBV20-1 and TRBJ1-2; TRBD1 aligns across 7 bases. CDR3 length: 13 residues. CDR1 and CDR2 from the germline V gene are DFQATT and SNEGSKA (reference sequence). J gave up 6 bases and V 3 bases, and 7 bases lay outside the gene matches. The CDR3 coding sequence is TGCAGTGCTAGGGGGACAGTCCTCGATGGCTACACCTTC. Translation gives CSARGTVLDGYTF.

The V gene is TRBV7-2, the J gene TRBJ1-5; 8 bases are shared with TRBD1. Germline trimming cut 4 bases from V and 5 bases from J; bases unmatched to any gene: 4. Germline values: CDR1 SGHTA, CDR2 FQGNSA. The CDR3 loop spans 14 amino acids. The CDR3 loop reads CASSSSGGDQPQHF. As DNA, the CDR3 is TGTGCCAGCAGCTCCTCAGGGGGCGATCAGCCCCAGCATTTT. Combining the CDR3 with reference TRBV7-2 and TRBJ1-5 gives the whole variable domain GAGVSQSPSNKVTEKGKDVELRCDPISGHTALYWYRQSLGQGLEFLIYFQGNSAPDKSGLPSDRFSAERTGGSVSTLTIQRTQQEDSAVYLCASSSSGGDQPQHFGDGTRLSIL.

This clonotype has just a few counts. The chain has TRBV4-2 and TRBJ1-1, with TRBD1 as a possible D gene (5 bases). V lost 0 bases to trimming and J lost 3 bases, with 11 bases between them. Looked up from germline, CDR1 is LGHNA and CDR2 is YNFKEQ. This CDR3 spans 15 amino acids. CDR3 nucleotides: TGTGCCAGCAGCCAAGATGGGGGGAGTTACACTGAAGCTTTCTTT. Translating gives CASSQDGGSYTEAFF.

This clonotype has ten or more counts. The chain couples TRBV20-1 to TRBJ2-7, with D unresolved. The CDR3 loop spans 12 amino acids. V was trimmed by 4 bases and J by 0 bases, leaving 7 bases between them. CDR1 DFQATT and CDR2 SNEGSKA come from the germline V gene (reference sequence). The CDR3 sequence is CSATDGSYEQYF. The CDR3 coding sequence is TGCAGTGCTACGGACGGCTCCTACGAGCAGTACTTC.

The chain carries TRBV12-3 or TRBV12-4 and TRBJ1-1; possible D gene TRBD1, 5 bases. The CDR3 has 14 residues. The germline V and J ends were trimmed by 5 bases and 3 bases, with 13 bases remaining between them. This chain's CDR3 is CASSVTGDYTEAFF. CDR3 DNA sequence: TGTGCCAGCAGTGTTACCGGGGACTACACTGAAGCTTTCTTT.